The 10 T cell receptor beta chains presented below share a single source sample, sequenced in a study of cytomegalovirus exposure and HLA in healthy donors. Researchers ran the PCR with 60 Vbeta and 13 Jbeta primers. The table came from immunoSEQ multiplex PCR; TCRdb's copy has only in-frame clones and leaves some out. This sample lists about 160,000 clones; its ten largest clones have around 1.4%. Source material: PBMCs. The receptors shown here come from a woman aged 55-69 years in good health and CMV-seronegative.

The rearrangement links TRBV6-6 to TRBJ1-1; D is uncertain. The CDR3 sequence is 12 residues long. CDR1 is MNHNY, CDR2 SVGAGI, per germline (reference sequence). V shed 0 bases and J shed 4 bases, with 3 bases lying between them. The CDR3 region has the DNA TGTGCCAGCAGTTACTCGAGCACTGAAGCTTTCTTT. This sequence encodes CASSYSSTEAFF.

Notes on this clone: This CDR3 is also generated by other DNA sequences in the sample. The chain has TRBV7-2 and TRBJ2-7; D unclear. This CDR3 has 12 amino acids. Trimming took 5 bases from V and 0 from J, leaving 5 bases between them. Germline-derived CDR1 and CDR2 are SGHTA and FQGNSA. CDR3 protein: CASSPNSYEQYF. The CDR3 region has the DNA TGTGCCAGCAGCCCAAACTCCTACGAGCAGTACTTC.

The chain recombines TRBV6-5 with TRBJ2-1, with D maybe TRBD2 (6 bases). The CDR3 loop spans 15 amino acids. With 6 bases removed from V and 4 bases from J, the gap between germline ends came to 16 bases. Germline CDR1 MNHEY, CDR2 SVGAGI. CDR3 residues: CASRRSGGMYNEQFF. The DNA of the CDR3 is TGTGCCAGCAGGCGCTCGGGCGGGATGTACAATGAGCAGTTCTTC.

The chain joins TRBV30 to TRBJ1-3, with a tentative D call TRBD1 (6 bases). V lost 2 bases and J 4 bases, leaving 6 bases between the germline ends. This CDR3 region has 12 residues. Germline assignment: CDR1 GTSNPN and CDR2 SVGIG (reference sequence). The CDR3 region is CAWSTGGNTIYF. The CDR3, as DNA: TGTGCCTGGAGTACAGGGGGAAACACCATATATTTT. The full variable domain, its missing parts supplied by reference TRBV30 and TRBJ1-3, is SQTIHQWPATLVQPVGSPLSLECTVEGTSNPNLYWYRQAAGRGLQLLFYSVGIGQISSEVPQNLSASRPQDRQFILSSKKLLLSDSGFYLCAWSTGGNTIYFGEGSWLTVV.

V gene TRBV29-1 combines with J gene TRBJ2-5; D might be TRBD2 (6 bases). Germline CDR1 reads SQVTM; CDR2 reads ANQGSEA. The CDR3 covers 10 residues. The CDR3 here is CSTGEETQYF. In DNA, the CDR3 is TGCAGTACGGGAGAAGAGACCCAGTACTTC.

This rearrangement joins TRBV4-1 to TRBJ2-3, with 8 positions matching TRBD2. The V gene's germline CDR1 is MGHRA and CDR2 YSYEKL. The CDR3 spans 15 residues. V gave up 3 bases and J gave up 9 bases; unmatched junction bases: 11. CDR3 sequence (DNA): TGCGCCAGCAGCCAGGGCGCGACTAGCGTAGCGACGCAGTATTTT. Translated, it gives CASSQGATSVATQYF.

The V gene is TRBV4-1, the J gene TRBJ1-2; 9 positions agree with TRBD1. The CDR3 extends over 17 amino acids. J gave up 5 bases and V 0 bases, and 10 bases lay outside the gene matches. Germline assignment: CDR1 MGHRA and CDR2 YSYEKL. CDR3 in DNA: TGCGCCAGCAGCCAAGATGGGACAGGGAGACCCCGATATGGCTACACCTTC. Its translation is CASSQDGTGRPRYGYTF.

V usage is TRBV30 and J usage is TRBJ1-5, with D possibly matching TRBD1 (5 bases). The CDR3 sequence is 13 residues long. Germline V gene lookup returns CDR1 GTSNPN and CDR2 SVGIG (reference sequence). V dropped 6 bases and J dropped 7 bases, with 16 bases sitting between them. This chain's CDR3 is CACSSKGNQPQHF. DNA of the CDR3: TGTGCCTGCTCGTCCAAGGGGAACCAGCCCCAGCATTTT.

The rearrangement joins TRBV7-7 to TRBJ1-3; D ambiguous. V was clipped by 5 bases and J by 0 bases, with 14 bases between them. The length of the CDR3 is 16 residues. The germline gives CDR1 SSHAT, CDR2 FNYEAQ (reference sequence). In DNA form, the CDR3 reads TGTGCCAGCAGCCCCGGAGGGCTCCACTCTGGAAACACCATATATTTT. Residues: CASSPGGLHSGNTIYF.

The rearrangement joins TRBV2 to TRBJ1-3; D may be TRBD1 (5 bases). Germline V gene lookup returns CDR1 SNHLY and CDR2 FYNNEI. The CDR3 is made up of 16 amino acids. V was pared by 6 bases and J by 2 bases, with 17 bases between. The CDR3 spells CASSHGSREAGNTIYF. The CDR3 bases are TGTGCCAGCAGCCACGGATCCAGGGAGGCTGGAAACACCATATATTTT.